One sample yielded the 30 T cell receptor beta chains listed below, sequenced in a study of blood T cell repertoires in COVID-19. The data were produced by immunoSEQ multiplex PCR, yet TCRdb's version contains in-frame clones alone and is incomplete. Among about 160,000 clones listed, approximately 88% were seen once. Material for sequencing was peripheral blood. The receptors stem from a woman aged 55-69 years with acute or convalescent COVID-19.

The rearrangement links TRBV6-5 to TRBJ1-2; D gene ambiguous. CDR3 length: 11 amino acids. Germline lookup yields CDR1 MNHEY and CDR2 SVGAGI. V lost 6 bases and J lost 6, with 8 bases in between. DNA of the CDR3: TGTGCCAGCAGGAGAAACCATGGCTACACCTTC. As protein: CASRRNHGYTF.

The chain employs TRBV4-2 and TRBJ1-5; 11 bases align to TRBD1. Germline V gene data show CDR1 as LGHNA and CDR2 as YNFKEQ. This CDR3 has 16 residues. V shed 4 bases and J 4 bases; nucleotides not matched to a gene: 6. As DNA, the CDR3 is TGTGCCAGCAGCCCAACCGGGACAGGGGGTAATCAGCCCCAGCATTTT. As protein: CASSPTGTGGNQPQHF.

This clone was found once. The V gene is TRBV5-1, the J gene TRBJ2-2; TRBD1 aligns across 8 bases. Germline-derived CDR1 and CDR2 are SGHRS and YFSETQ. V was pared by 4 bases and J by 5 bases, with 13 bases of the junction left unmatched. The length of the CDR3 is 17 residues. CDR3 amino acids: CASSTFGQGGRTGELFF. The CDR3 nucleotides read TGCGCCAGCAGCACCTTTGGACAGGGCGGAAGGACCGGGGAGCTGTTTTTT.

This CDR3 reads CAWSVGGGTEAFF. In DNA form, the CDR3 reads TGTGCCTGGAGTGTCGGGGGGGGTACTGAAGCTTTCTTT. This chain connects TRBV30 to TRBJ1-1, with TRBD1 as a possible D gene (5 bases). The V end was cut by 0 bases, the J end by 5 bases, with 10 bases between. This CDR3 is built from 13 residues. CDR1 GTSNPN and CDR2 SVGIG come from the germline V gene (reference sequence).

This chain links TRBV5-4 with TRBJ1-2; 7 positions match TRBD1. This CDR3 region has 14 residues. Trimming at V came to 4 bases and at J to 8 bases, leaving 11 bases not matched to a gene. Germline V gene data show CDR1 as SGHNT and CDR2 as YYREEE (reference sequence). This chain's CDR3 is CASSPRDSLRGYTF. Here the CDR3 DNA reads TGTGCCAGCAGCCCTCGGGACAGCCTACGAGGCTACACCTTC.

The chain couples TRBV18 to TRBJ1-2; D may be TRBD1 (6 bases). The germline V gene encodes CDR1 KGHSH and CDR2 LQKENI. Trimming cost V 2 bases and J 6 bases, with 13 bases left between them. The CDR3 length is 14 residues. CDR3 protein: CASSPTGSSDGYTF. Here the CDR3 DNA reads TGTGCCAGCTCACCAACAGGGTCTTCCGATGGCTACACCTTC.

The rearrangement links TRBV24-1 to TRBJ1-2; TRBD1 matches at 9 bases. Germline assignment: CDR1 KGHDR and CDR2 SFDVKD. The junction had 9 bases not matched to a gene; V was cut back by 2 bases and J by 3 bases. The CDR3 totals 17 residues. Written as DNA, the CDR3 is TGTGCCACCAGTGATTCTAAAACAGGGGGCCAGGACTATGGCTACACCTTC. This translates into CATSDSKTGGQDYGYTF.

This clone was found a few times. This chain joins TRBV7-2 and TRBJ1-5; TRBD1 agrees at 7 bases. The CDR3 totals 17 residues. CDR1 is SGHTA and CDR2 is FQGNSA in the germline V gene. V lost 1 base to trimming and J lost 1 base; unmatched junction nucleotides: 7. The CDR3 DNA reads as TGTGCCAGCAGCTTAGTGGGGAGGACAGGCAGCAATCAGCCCCAGCATTTT. Its protein product is CASSLVGRTGSNQPQHF. The entire variable domain, with the rest obtained from reference TRBV7-2 and TRBJ1-5, is as follows: GAGVSQSPSNKVTEKGKDVELRCDPISGHTALYWYRQSLGQGLEFLIYFQGNSAPDKSGLPSDRFSAERTGGSVSTLTIQRTQQEDSAVYLCASSLVGRTGSNQPQHFGDGTRLSIL.

J is TRBJ1-2 and V is TRBV5-4, with 12 bases identical to TRBD1. This CDR3 is built from 16 residues. The J segment lost 4 bases and the V segment lost 6 bases, leaving 10 bases of the junction unmatched. Germline V lookup: CDR1 SGHNT, CDR2 YYREEE (reference sequence). The CDR3 is CASKNRDRGLGYGYTF. The CDR3 region has the DNA TGTGCCAGCAAAAACCGGGACAGGGGGCTGGGCTATGGCTACACCTTC.

The chain is built from TRBV6-4 and TRBJ2-2; 7 bases align to TRBD1. This CDR3 spans 14 amino acids. The V segment lost 4 bases and the J segment 3 bases; nucleotides outside the gene matches: 2. Germline lookup yields CDR1 MRHNA and CDR2 SNTAGT. CDR3 sequence: CASSAGTDTGELFF. CDR3 nucleotide sequence: TGTGCCAGCAGTGCCGGGACAGACACCGGGGAGCTGTTTTTT.

V and J are TRBV29-1 and TRBJ1-2; possible D gene TRBD1, 6 bases. This CDR3 is 14 amino acids long. V shed 6 bases and J shed 3 bases, with 17 bases lying between them. Germline CDR1 and CDR2: SQVTM and ANQGSEA. CDR3: CSVVQQGRDYGYTF. CDR3 bases: TGCAGCGTGGTACAGCAGGGGAGGGACTATGGCTACACCTTC.

Here the CDR3 reads CASSLSGGGAQPQHF. For the CDR3, the DNA is TGTGCCAGCAGTTTATCCGGCGGGGGGGCGCAGCCCCAGCATTTT. The chain recombines TRBV28 with TRBJ1-5; a weak D match, TRBD1 (6 bases). V dropped 1 base and J dropped 7 bases, with 14 bases sitting between them. The CDR3 runs 15 residues. Germline V gives CDR1 MDHEN, CDR2 SYDVKM.

Comment on this clone: The identical CDR3 is also encoded by other nucleotide sequences in the sample. The V gene is TRBV6-5, the J gene TRBJ2-7; 7 bases agree with TRBD1. CDR3 length equals 14 residues. Germline V CDR1 and CDR2: MNHEY, SVGAGI. V was clipped by 0 bases and J by 3 bases; unmatched bases: 2. The CDR3 DNA reads as TGTGCCAGCAGTTACTCGGGACAGAGCTACGAGCAGTACTTC. Protein: CASSYSGQSYEQYF.

The J gene is TRBJ2-3, the V gene TRBV4-3; D is unresolved. The V and J ends lost 4 bases and 0 bases respectively, with 20 bases between them. Germline V gene sequence: CDR1 LGHNA, CDR2 YSLEER. This CDR3 is 18 amino acids long. CDR3: CASSRTRIAIASTDTQYF. The CDR3 nucleotides read TGCGCCAGCAGCCGAACCCGGATAGCCATCGCTAGCACAGATACGCAGTATTTT.

The rearrangement uses TRBV10-3 and TRBJ1-6, with TRBD1 identical over 8 bases. The CDR3 loop spans 16 amino acids. Germline V lookup: CDR1 ENHRY, CDR2 SYGVKD. With V trimmed by 2 bases and J by 5 bases, 5 bases remained unmatched. The CDR3 loop is CAISEVRDRNNSPLHF. The CDR3 DNA reads as TGTGCCATCAGTGAGGTTAGGGACAGGAATAATTCACCCCTCCACTTT.

This rearrangement joins TRBV11-2 to TRBJ1-5, with TRBD1 identical over 8 bases. Looked up from germline, CDR1 is SGHAT and CDR2 is FQNNGV. With V trimmed by 6 bases and J by 3 bases, 1 base remained unmatched. The CDR3 runs 13 residues. The CDR3 protein is CASRGQDNQPQHF. CDR3 coding DNA: TGTGCCAGCAGGGGACAGGACAATCAGCCCCAGCATTTT.

The rearrangement joins TRBV7-9 to TRBJ2-7; weak D call: TRBD2 (6 bases). Germline V gives CDR1 SEHNR, CDR2 FQNEAQ (reference sequence). Between the trimmed V and J ends, which lost 5 bases and 2 bases, there was a span of 16 bases. The CDR3 runs 15 residues. The CDR3 region has the DNA TGTGCCAGCAGCGCGGGGTTTTTGGGTACCTACGAGCAGTACTTC. The encoded protein is CASSAGFLGTYEQYF.

The chain joins TRBV19 to TRBJ2-7, with 11 bases lining up with TRBD2. This CDR3 spans 15 amino acids. Unmatched junction bases numbered 5, after V lost 5 bases and J lost 2 bases. The germline CDR1 and CDR2 sequences are LNHDA and SQIVND (reference sequence). Here the CDR3 reads CASSRLAGTPYEQYF. CDR3 DNA sequence: TGTGCCAGTAGTCGACTAGCGGGGACACCCTACGAGCAGTACTTC.

The chain combines TRBV7-2 with TRBJ2-1; maybe TRBD1 (6 bases). Germline V gene lookup returns CDR1 SGHTA and CDR2 FQGNSA. V was cut by 5 bases and J by 5 bases, with 10 bases left in between. The CDR3 consists of 13 residues. CDR3 nucleotides: TGTGCCAGCAGCCGAAGACAGGACAATGAGCAGTTCTTC. This gives the protein CASSRRQDNEQFF.

This clone was seen only a few times. The chain links TRBV7-2 to TRBJ1-2; 7 bases are shared with TRBD1. Germline V gives CDR1 SGHTA, CDR2 FQGNSA. The junction had 3 bases not matched to a gene; V was cut back by 1 base and J by 4 bases. There are 14 residues in the CDR3. The chain's CDR3 is CASSLEQGFYGYTF. The CDR3 DNA sequence: TGTGCCAGCAGCTTAGAACAGGGGTTCTATGGCTACACCTTC. Combining the CDR3 with reference TRBV7-2 and TRBJ1-2 gives the whole variable domain GAGVSQSPSNKVTEKGKDVELRCDPISGHTALYWYRQSLGQGLEFLIYFQGNSAPDKSGLPSDRFSAERTGGSVSTLTIQRTQQEDSAVYLCASSLEQGFYGYTFGSGTRLTVV.

This rearrangement joins TRBV7-9 to TRBJ1-4; 7 bases map to TRBD1. The V gene end was trimmed by 0 bases and the J gene end by 6 bases; junction bases not matched to a gene: 7. Looked up from germline, CDR1 is SEHNR and CDR2 is FQNEAQ (reference sequence). CDR3 size: 16 residues. The CDR3 spells CASSLATGFRDEKLFF. The CDR3 DNA follows: TGTGCCAGCAGCTTAGCGACAGGGTTTCGGGATGAAAAACTGTTTTTT.

The V and J genes are TRBV14 and TRBJ2-3; D may be TRBD2 (6 bases). Looked up from germline, CDR1 is SGHDN and CDR2 is FVKESK. V lost 0 bases and J lost 1, with 11 bases in between. The CDR3 sequence is 16 residues long. The CDR3: CASSQERGLRTDTQYF. The CDR3 nucleotides are TGTGCCAGCAGCCAAGAAAGGGGACTCCGCACAGATACGCAGTATTTT.

The rearrangement uses TRBV6-5 and TRBJ2-1; weak D call: TRBD2 (7 bases). Trimming took off 2 bases at V and 7 bases at J, with 15 bases between the two ends. The CDR3 covers 15 residues. Germline V gene sequence: CDR1 MNHEY, CDR2 SVGAGI. The CDR3 region is CASSYRSGGRNEQFF. Here the CDR3 DNA reads TGTGCCAGCAGTTACCGATCCGGGGGGCGGAATGAGCAGTTCTTC.

The gene calls are TRBV19 and TRBJ1-6; D is possibly TRBD1 (6 bases). Germline CDR1 and CDR2: LNHDA and SQIVND (reference sequence). The length of the CDR3 is 13 residues. The V gene lost 9 bases and the J gene lost 3 bases, with 9 bases spanning the gap. The CDR3 is CASRDNYNSPLHF. As DNA, the CDR3 is TGTGCCAGCAGGGACAACTATAATTCACCCCTCCACTTT. Supplemented by reference TRBV19 and TRBJ1-6, the full variable domain reads DGGITQSPKYLFRKEGQNVTLSCEQNLNHDAMYWYRQDPGQGLRLIYYSQIVNDFQKGDIAEGYSVSREKKESFPLTVTSAQKNPTAFYLCASRDNYNSPLHFGNGTRLTVT.

The chain joins TRBV7-2 to TRBJ1-2, with 7 bases aligning to TRBD1. The CDR3 has 14 residues. CDR1 is SGHTA and CDR2 is FQGNSA in the germline V gene. Trimming at V came to 4 bases and at J to 0 bases, leaving 2 bases not matched to a gene. DNA for the CDR3: TGTGCCAGCAGCTCGGACAGGACTAACTATGGCTACACCTTC. Translated, it gives CASSSDRTNYGYTF.

This rearrangement joins TRBV9 to TRBJ1-2; D might be TRBD1 (5 bases). This CDR3 region has 13 residues. From germline, CDR1 is SGDLS and CDR2 YYNGEE. Trimming removed 0 bases at V and 7 bases at J, with 10 bases between. The chain's CDR3 is CASSVGQGFGYTF. The CDR3 DNA reads TGTGCCAGCAGCGTAGGGCAGGGATTTGGCTACACCTTC.

This clone was recorded only once. The chain joins TRBV6-2 or TRBV6-3 to TRBJ1-2; unclear D gene. This CDR3 region has 15 residues. CDR1 and CDR2 from the germline V gene are MNHEY and SVGEGT. Deletions cut 2 bases from V and 8 bases from J, with 18 bases between. The CDR3 reads CASSYKTNAEGGYTF. CDR3 DNA sequence: TGTGCCAGCAGTTACAAGACCAACGCAGAGGGAGGCTACACCTTC.

The CDR3 sequence: CSVVTGRVENTEAFF. CDR3 in DNA: TGCAGCGTTGTCACAGGGAGGGTTGAGAACACTGAAGCTTTCTTT. The chain couples TRBV29-1 to TRBJ1-1; the D gene is possibly TRBD1 (6 bases). The CDR3 totals 15 residues. Germline CDR1 is SQVTM and CDR2 is ANQGSEA. V lost 4 bases and J lost 1, with 16 bases in between. Using reference TRBV29-1 and TRBJ1-1 for the parts outside the CDR3, the full variable domain is SAVISQKPSRDICQRGTSLTIQCQVDSQVTMMFWYRQQPGQSLTLIATANQGSEATYESGFVIDKFPISRPNLTFSTLTVSNMSPEDSSIYLCSVVTGRVENTEAFFGQGTRLTVV.

CDR3 region: CASSLQRIISTDTQYF. The CDR3 DNA is TGTGCCAGCAGCTTGCAGCGGATCATTAGCACAGATACGCAGTATTTT. This sequence joins TRBV7-2 and TRBJ2-3; possible D gene TRBD2, 5 bases. The germline V and J ends were trimmed by 3 bases and 0 bases, with 13 bases remaining between them. This CDR3 has 16 amino acids. The germline CDR1 and CDR2 sequences are SGHTA and FQGNSA. Drawing the rest from reference TRBV7-2 and TRBJ2-3, the complete variable domain is GAGVSQSPSNKVTEKGKDVELRCDPISGHTALYWYRQSLGQGLEFLIYFQGNSAPDKSGLPSDRFSAERTGGSVSTLTIQRTQQEDSAVYLCASSLQRIISTDTQYFGPGTRLTVL.

The chain links TRBV9 to TRBJ1-2, with D possibly matching TRBD1 (5 bases). V was cut by 0 bases and J by 7 bases, with 10 bases left in between. This CDR3 spans 13 amino acids. The germline V gene has CDR1 SGDLS and CDR2 YYNGEE. The CDR3 here is CASSVAGESGYTF. The CDR3, as DNA: TGTGCCAGCAGCGTAGCGGGGGAGAGTGGCTACACCTTC.